These 5 T cell receptor beta chains share one sample of origin, sequenced in a study of blood T cell repertoires in COVID-19. The repertoire was sequenced with immunoSEQ multiplex PCR; TCRdb's copy has only in-frame clones and lacks some. This repertoire shows some 170,000 clones, approximately 85% found once; its top ten account for approximately 8%. Source material: peripheral blood. Receptor source: a woman aged 60 to 75 with acute or convalescent COVID-19.

The chain joins TRBV18 to TRBJ1-5; D might be TRBD1 (5 bases). This CDR3 spans 14 amino acids. The germline V gene has CDR1 KGHSH and CDR2 LQKENI. V dropped 3 bases and J dropped 7 bases, with 13 bases sitting between them. The CDR3 bases are TGTGCCAGCTCACCTCCAGGGTTTGAACAGCCCCAGCATTTT. It is translated as CASSPPGFEQPQHF.

J is TRBJ2-1 and V is TRBV24-1; tentatively, D is TRBD2 (5 bases). The V gene's germline CDR1 is KGHDR and CDR2 SFDVKD. Trimming removed 4 bases from V and 9 bases from J, with 18 bases in between. This CDR3 spans 15 amino acids. CDR3 region: CATSEVGSLGSEQFF. CDR3 in DNA: TGTGCCACCAGTGAAGTAGGTTCCCTGGGGAGTGAGCAGTTCTTC.

CDR3 amino acids: CAIKVGEGTEAFF. DNA of the CDR3: TGTGCCATCAAAGTCGGGGAGGGAACTGAAGCTTTCTTT. The chain links TRBV10-3 to TRBJ1-1, with D hard to call. V shed 7 bases and J shed 5 bases, with 14 bases lying between them. This CDR3 is 13 amino acids long. CDR1 and CDR2 from the germline V gene are ENHRY and SYGVKD.

This chain joins TRBV27 and TRBJ1-2; D is perhaps TRBD1 (6 bases). The germline gives CDR1 MNHEY, CDR2 SMNVEV (reference sequence). CDR3 length: 14 amino acids. Trimming shortened V by 5 bases and J by 4 bases, and 14 bases separated the two germline ends. CDR3 sequence (DNA): TGTGCCAGCAGTCCGTGGGACACGAGCTATGGCTACACCTTC. Translating gives CASSPWDTSYGYTF.

The chain recombines TRBV6-5 with TRBJ2-3, with D hard to call. V was pared by 2 bases and J by 1 base, with 4 bases between. The germline V gene encodes CDR1 MNHEY and CDR2 SVGAGI. This CDR3 has 13 amino acids. CDR3 loop: CASSYPGTDTQYF. In DNA, the CDR3 is TGTGCCAGCAGTTACCCAGGCACAGATACGCAGTATTTT.